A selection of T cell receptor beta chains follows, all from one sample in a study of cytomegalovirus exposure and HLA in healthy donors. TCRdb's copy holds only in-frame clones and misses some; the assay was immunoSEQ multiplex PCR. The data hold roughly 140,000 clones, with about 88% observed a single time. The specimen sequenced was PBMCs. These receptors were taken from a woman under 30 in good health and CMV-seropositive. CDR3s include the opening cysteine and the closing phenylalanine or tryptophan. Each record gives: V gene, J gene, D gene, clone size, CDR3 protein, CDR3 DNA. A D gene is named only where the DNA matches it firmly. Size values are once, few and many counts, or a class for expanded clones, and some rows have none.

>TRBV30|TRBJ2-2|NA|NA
CAWSATGRNTGELFF
TGTGCCTGGTCGGCGACAGGTCGGAACACCGGGGAGCTGTTTTTT
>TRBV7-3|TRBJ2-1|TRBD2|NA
CASSFPGLARNEQFF
TGTGCCAGCAGCTTCCCGGGACTAGCGAGGAATGAGCAGTTCTTC
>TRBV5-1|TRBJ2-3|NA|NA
CASSLGGPVTDTQYF
TGCGCCAGCAGCTTGGGGGGCCCGGTTACAGATACGCAGTATTTT
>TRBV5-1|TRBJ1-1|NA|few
CASSRDGTGVMNTEAFF
TGCGCCAGCAGCCGAGACGGGACGGGAGTCATGAACACTGAAGCTTTCTTT
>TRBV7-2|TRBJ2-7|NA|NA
CASSLTNAGSAYEQYF
TGTGCCAGCAGCCTCACCAACGCAGGGTCAGCCTACGAGCAGTACTTC
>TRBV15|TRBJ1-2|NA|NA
CATSRDTGSYGYTF
TGTGCCACCAGCAGAGATACAGGGAGTTATGGCTACACCTTC
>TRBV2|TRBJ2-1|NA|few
CASTPGRYNEQFF
TGTGCCAGCACCCCAGGCAGGTACAATGAGCAGTTCTTC
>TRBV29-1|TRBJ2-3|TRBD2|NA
CSVAGGTDTQYF
TGCAGCGTAGCGGGAGGGACAGATACGCAGTATTTT
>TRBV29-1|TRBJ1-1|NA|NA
CSVEPGGNTEAFF
TGCAGCGTTGAGCCAGGTGGGAACACTGAAGCTTTCTTT
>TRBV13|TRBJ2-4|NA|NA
CASSQQRNIQYF
TGTGCCAGCAGTCAACAGAGAAACATTCAGTACTTC
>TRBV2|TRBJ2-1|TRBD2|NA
CASSWSGRADAYNEQFF
TGTGCCAGCAGTTGGAGCGGGAGGGCCGACGCCTACAATGAGCAGTTCTTC
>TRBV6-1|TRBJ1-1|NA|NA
CASRTVGTPGAFF
TGTGCCAGCAGAACAGTAGGGACACCCGGGGCTTTCTTT
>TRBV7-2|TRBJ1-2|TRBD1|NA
CASSHQWGTGMIGYTF
TGTGCCAGCAGCCATCAGTGGGGGACAGGGATGATCGGCTACACCTTC
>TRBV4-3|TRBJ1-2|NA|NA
CASSQEPGWENGYTF
TGCGCCAGCAGCCAAGAGCCAGGGTGGGAAAATGGCTACACCTTC
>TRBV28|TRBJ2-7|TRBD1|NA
CASSPARGFYEQYF
TGTGCCAGCAGCCCTGCCAGGGGGTTCTATGAGCAGTACTTC
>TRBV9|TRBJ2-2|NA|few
CASSGRQLQAGELFF
TGTGCCAGCAGCGGAAGACAACTTCAAGCCGGGGAGCTGTTTTTT
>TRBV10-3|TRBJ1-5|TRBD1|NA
CAISESSGQGHQPQHF
TGTGCCATCAGTGAGTCGTCGGGACAGGGGCATCAGCCCCAGCATTTT
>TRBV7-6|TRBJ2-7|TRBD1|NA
CASSLADRVSYEQYF
TGTGCCAGCAGCTTAGCCGACAGGGTTTCCTACGAGCAGTACTTC
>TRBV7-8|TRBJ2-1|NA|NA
CASSLLGQPNEQFF
TGTGCCAGCAGCTTACTTGGACAGCCCAATGAGCAGTTCTTC
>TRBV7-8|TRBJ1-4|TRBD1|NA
CASTNIGDSNEKLFF
TGTGCCAGCACCAACATCGGGGACAGTAATGAAAAACTGTTTTTT
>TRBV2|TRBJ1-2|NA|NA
CASSRQARGYTF
TGTGCCAGCAGTAGACAGGCTCGTGGCTACACCTTC
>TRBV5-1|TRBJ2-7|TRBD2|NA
CASSLVGRDSGGHEQYF
TGCGCCAGCAGCTTGGTCGGGAGGGACTCTGGAGGCCACGAGCAGTACTTC
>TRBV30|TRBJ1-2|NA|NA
CAWSVQPPFANSAGYTF
TGTGCCTGGAGTGTACAGCCCCCGTTTGCGAACAGTGCCGGCTACACCTTC
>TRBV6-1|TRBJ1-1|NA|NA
CASRTPGSMNTEAFF
TGTGCCAGCAGGACACCAGGGTCAATGAACACTGAAGCTTTCTTT
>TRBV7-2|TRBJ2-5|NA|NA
CASSSGETQYF
TGTGCCAGCAGCTCAGGGGAGACCCAGTACTTC
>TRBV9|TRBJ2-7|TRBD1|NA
CASSPTGTGTYEQYF
TGTGCCAGCAGCCCCACCGGGACAGGGACCTACGAGCAGTACTTC
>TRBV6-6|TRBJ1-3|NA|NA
CASSRHNSGNTIYF
TGTGCCAGCAGTAGACACAACTCTGGAAACACCATATATTTT
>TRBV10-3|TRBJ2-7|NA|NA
CAISESGGVGEQYF
TGTGCCATCAGTGAGTCTGGAGGGGTGGGAGAGCAGTACTTC
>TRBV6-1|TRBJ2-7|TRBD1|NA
CASSERTGGNEQYF
TGTGCCAGCAGTGAAAGGACAGGGGGGAACGAGCAGTACTTC
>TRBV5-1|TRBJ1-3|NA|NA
CASKVSDSSGNTIYF
TGCGCCAGCAAAGTATCGGACAGCTCTGGAAACACCATATATTTT
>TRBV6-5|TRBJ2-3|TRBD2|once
CASSYGRGGLDTQYF
TGTGCCAGCAGTTACGGGAGGGGCGGTTTAGATACGCAGTATTTT
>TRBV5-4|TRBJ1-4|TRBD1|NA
CASSLRQGDEKLFF
TGTGCCAGCAGCTTAAGACAGGGGGATGAAAAACTGTTTTTT
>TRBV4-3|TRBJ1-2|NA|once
CASSQDPGAGYGYTF
TGCGCCAGCAGCCAAGATCCAGGGGCCGGCTATGGCTACACCTTC
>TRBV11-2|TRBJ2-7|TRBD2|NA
CASSLVGRERSYEQYF
TGTGCCAGCAGCTTAGTGGGGCGGGAGCGATCCTACGAGCAGTACTTC
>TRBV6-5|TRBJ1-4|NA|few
CASSLKPRGTEKLFF
TGTGCCAGCAGTTTGAAACCTAGGGGTACTGAAAAACTGTTTTTT
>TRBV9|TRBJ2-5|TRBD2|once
CASSVERGTQYF
TGTGCCAGCAGCGTAGAGCGGGGGACCCAGTACTTC
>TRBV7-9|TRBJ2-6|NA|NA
CASSLVGAGANVLTF
TGTGCCAGCAGCTTAGTGGGGGCCGGGGCCAACGTCCTGACTTTC
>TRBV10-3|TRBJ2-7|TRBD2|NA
CAISESLDSGSSSYEQYF
TGTGCCATCAGTGAGTCGCTAGATAGCGGGTCGAGCTCCTACGAGCAGTACTTC
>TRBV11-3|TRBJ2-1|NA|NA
CASSSTGLSYNEQFF
TGTGCCAGCAGCTCCACAGGCCTCTCCTACAATGAGCAGTTCTTC
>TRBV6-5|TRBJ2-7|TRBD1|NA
CASSYSLDRAPYEQYF
TGTGCCAGCAGTTACTCGCTGGACAGGGCCCCCTACGAGCAGTACTTC
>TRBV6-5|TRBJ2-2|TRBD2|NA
CASSGTSGMAGELFF
TGTGCCAGCAGCGGGACTAGCGGGATGGCCGGGGAGCTGTTTTTT
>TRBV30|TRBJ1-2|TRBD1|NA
CALGTGSNYGYTF
TGTGCCTTAGGGACAGGCTCAAACTATGGCTACACCTTC
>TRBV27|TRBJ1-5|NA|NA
CASSLSVTANQPQHF
TGTGCCAGCAGTTTATCGGTGACAGCGAATCAGCCCCAGCATTTT
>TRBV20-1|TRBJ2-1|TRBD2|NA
CSAGEREGMFF
TGCAGTGCTGGGGAGCGGGAGGGGATGTTCTTC
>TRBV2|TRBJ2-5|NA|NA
CASSASSVQETQYF
TGTGCCAGCAGTGCGTCTAGCGTCCAAGAGACCCAGTACTTC
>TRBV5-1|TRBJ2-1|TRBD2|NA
CASSFPSGRNEQFF
TGCGCCAGCAGCTTTCCTAGCGGGAGAAATGAGCAGTTCTTC
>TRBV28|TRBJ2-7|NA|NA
CASSWGLRMEQYF
TGTGCCAGCAGCTGGGGGCTCCGCATGGAGCAGTACTTC
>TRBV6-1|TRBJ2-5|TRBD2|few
CASSVVSGSTETQYF
TGTGCCAGCAGTGTTGTTAGCGGGAGCACCGAGACCCAGTACTTC
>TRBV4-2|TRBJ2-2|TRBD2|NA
CASSQVLAGGGELFF
TGTGCCAGCAGCCAAGTACTAGCGGGAGGTGGGGAGCTGTTTTTT
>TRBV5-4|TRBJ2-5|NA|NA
CASSLGEEVTQYF
TGTGCCAGCAGCTTGGGAGAGGAGGTGACCCAGTACTTC
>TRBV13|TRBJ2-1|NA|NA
CASSPSGAGPPFAHNEQFF
TGTGCCAGCAGCCCATCTGGGGCGGGACCCCCATTCGCCCACAATGAGCAGTTCTTC
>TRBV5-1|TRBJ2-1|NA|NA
CASSLFDTSAYEQFF
TGCGCCAGCAGCTTGTTCGACACTAGTGCCTATGAGCAGTTCTTC
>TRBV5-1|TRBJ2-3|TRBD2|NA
CASSLGSGRDTQYF
TGCGCCAGCAGCTTGGGTAGCGGGAGAGATACGCAGTATTTT
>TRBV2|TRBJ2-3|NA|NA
CASSALSGPSTDTQYF
TGTGCCAGCAGTGCCCTTAGCGGCCCTAGCACAGATACGCAGTATTTT
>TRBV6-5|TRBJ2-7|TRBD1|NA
CASGTASYEQYF
TGTGCCAGCGGGACAGCCTCCTACGAGCAGTACTTC
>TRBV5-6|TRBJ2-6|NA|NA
CASSPRSRRSGANVLTF
TGTGCCAGCAGCCCCAGATCCCGGCGGTCTGGGGCCAACGTCCTGACTTTC
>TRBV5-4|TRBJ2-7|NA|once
CASSLGRASEQYF
TGTGCCAGCAGCTTGGGCAGGGCTAGCGAGCAGTACTTC
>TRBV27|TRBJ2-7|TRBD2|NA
CASRGVGGANYEQYF
TGTGCCAGCAGGGGGGTCGGGGGGGCCAACTACGAGCAGTACTTC
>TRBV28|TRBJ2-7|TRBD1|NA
CASSAPGQGYEQYF
TGTGCCAGCAGCGCTCCGGGACAGGGGTACGAGCAGTACTTC
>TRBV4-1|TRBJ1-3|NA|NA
CASSQEGIPFSGNTIYF
TGCGCCAGCAGCCAAGAGGGCATACCATTCTCTGGAAACACCATATATTTT